One sample yielded the 25 T cell receptor beta chains listed below, sequenced in a study of a mutant IDH1 vaccine in newly diagnosed glioma. Clones were read by immunoSEQ multiplex PCR, and TCRdb kept only the in-frame ones, dropping some. Of 85,000 to 100,000 clones in the sample, around 80% were seen once. As to time point: baseline, week 1 (first vaccination visit). As to treatment: pre-vaccination baseline after standard-of-care therapy. The specimen comprised PBMCs, sampled from a glioma patient treated with radiotherapy, temozolomide or both. The receptors here all came from a man in his forties with glioma.

The V call is TRBV7-9, the J call TRBJ2-3; 10 bases fit TRBD2. CDR1 is SEHNR, CDR2 FQNEAQ, per germline (reference sequence). The junction had 5 bases not matched to a gene; V was cut back by 0 bases and J by 5 bases. The CDR3 is 16 residues long. The CDR3 DNA follows: TGTGCCAGCAGCTTAGCGAGCGGGAGGGCTATAGATACGCAGTATTTT. Its protein is CASSLASGRAIDTQYF.

The chain couples TRBV5-1 to TRBJ1-3; the match to TRBD1 covers 8 bases. V was pared by 0 bases and J by 2 bases, with 1 base of the junction left unmatched. The CDR3 is 15 residues long. Germline V gives CDR1 SGHRS, CDR2 YFSETQ. CDR3 nucleotide sequence: TGCGCCAGCAGCTTGGTACAGGGGGCTGGAAACACCATATATTTT. Translation: CASSLVQGAGNTIYF.

The chain is built from TRBV5-6 and TRBJ1-5, with D possibly TRBD1 on 5 matching bases. The CDR3 is made up of 12 amino acids. Germline CDR1 and CDR2: SGHDT and YYEEEE. Trimming cost V 3 bases and J 7 bases, with 8 bases left between them. The CDR3 DNA reads as TGTGCCAGCAGCTCGGAGGGGCAGCCCCAGCATTTT. Its translation: CASSSEGQPQHF.

CDR3 sequence: CASSEWEGPETQYF. CDR3 nucleotides: TGTGCCAGCAGTGAATGGGAAGGGCCTGAGACCCAGTACTTC. V is TRBV25-1 and J is TRBJ2-5; no clear D. The CDR3 is made up of 14 amino acids. With 1 base removed from V and 5 bases from J, the gap between germline ends came to 11 bases. Germline CDR1 MGHDK, CDR2 SYGVNS.

The rearrangement joins TRBV11-2 to TRBJ1-4; D is ambiguous. Germline V gives CDR1 SGHAT, CDR2 FQNNGV. Trimming shortened V by 7 bases and J by 8 bases, and 8 bases separated the two germline ends. CDR3 length: 11 residues. The CDR3 coding sequence is TGTGCCAGCACGCGAGCGGAAAAACTGTTTTTT. Encoded protein: CASTRAEKLFF.

V usage is TRBV6-5 and J usage is TRBJ1-1; D gene uncertain. Germline loops: CDR1 MNHEY, CDR2 SVGAGI. The CDR3 length is 14 residues. Trimming pared 6 bases from V and 3 bases from J, leaving 14 bases between. CDR3 bases: TGTGCCAGCAGGCTCAACCACGGGGACACTGAAGCTTTCTTT. Translation: CASRLNHGDTEAFF.

The chain has TRBV4-3 and TRBJ1-2, with D possibly matching TRBD1 (5 bases). Trimming took off 5 bases at V and 8 bases at J, with 9 bases between the two ends. Germline values: CDR1 LGHNA, CDR2 YSLEER. CDR3 size: 11 residues. The CDR3, as DNA: TGCGCCAGCAGCAGAGGGGAAGGCTACACCTTC. It encodes CASSRGEGYTF.

This clone was observed a single time. The CDR3: CASSYSVGRGGTIYF. CDR3 DNA: TGTGCCAGCAGTTACTCGGTGGGGCGAGGCGGGACCATATATTTT. The chain employs TRBV6-6 and TRBJ1-3; possible D gene TRBD1, 5 bases. V lost 0 bases, J lost 10 bases, and 16 bases lay in between. The V gene's germline CDR1 is MNHNY and CDR2 SVGAGI (reference sequence). This CDR3 comprises 15 residues.

The chain couples TRBV11-3 to TRBJ2-2; D is uncertain. The V gene's germline CDR1 is SGHNT and CDR2 YENEEA. The CDR3 sequence is 13 residues long. Deletions cut 5 bases from V and 7 bases from J, with 11 bases between. In DNA form, the CDR3 reads TGTGCCAGCAGCCCCCCCGGTAGCGGGGAGCTGTTTTTT. Its translation is CASSPPGSGELFF.

This clone was seen a few times. This chain joins TRBV10-3 and TRBJ1-1, with D possibly TRBD1 on 5 matching bases. Trimming pared 10 bases from V and 2 bases from J, leaving 20 bases between. This CDR3 comprises 15 residues. Germline CDR1 and CDR2: ENHRY and SYGVKD. The CDR3 nucleotides read TGTGCCACCGGGGAAGGCCTTCGGGGCAACACTGAAGCTTTCTTT. Translation gives CATGEGLRGNTEAFF.

This clone was counted only a few times. The chain couples TRBV7-6 to TRBJ2-1; D call uncertain. Germline assignment: CDR1 SGHVS and CDR2 FNYEAQ. Trimming removed 7 bases at V and 3 bases at J, with 13 bases between. CDR3 size: 14 residues. In DNA, the CDR3 is TGTGCCAGCACCTGGTCCGAGTACTACAATGAGCAGTTCTTC. As protein: CASTWSEYYNEQFF.

The CDR3 nucleotides read TGCGCCAGCAGCCCCGGGGGGACTAGCACAGATACGCAGTATTTT. It encodes CASSPGGTSTDTQYF. The rearrangement links TRBV5-1 to TRBJ2-3, with 7 nucleotides matching TRBD2. The CDR3 runs 15 residues. The V gene's germline CDR1 is SGHRS and CDR2 YFSETQ. V was pared by 4 bases and J by 0 bases, with 5 bases of the junction left unmatched.

This clone was picked up a small number of times. J is TRBJ1-1 and V is TRBV21-1. TRBV21-1 is noted as a pseudogene. This CDR3 has 12 residues. The CDR3 DNA is TGTGCCAGCAGTTGGGGGGGCACTGAAGCTTTCTTT. Translation gives CASSWGGTEAFF.

This clone was counted a single time. Other DNA variants within this sample encode the same CDR3. The chain employs TRBV19 and TRBJ2-1; 7 bases match TRBD1. J lost 1 base, V lost 5 bases, and 5 bases had no gene match. The CDR3 length is 15 residues. The germline V gene has CDR1 LNHDA and CDR2 SQIVND (reference sequence). Here the CDR3 reads CASSPDRASYNEQFF. In nucleotides, the CDR3 is TGTGCCAGTAGTCCCGACAGGGCGTCCTACAATGAGCAGTTCTTC.

CDR3 DNA: TGTGCCAGCAGCTTAATGACAGATACGCAGTATTTT. As protein: CASSLMTDTQYF. This rearrangement joins TRBV7-2 to TRBJ2-3, with D uncertain. CDR1 and CDR2 (germline): SGHTA, FQGNSA. The CDR3 length is 12 residues. Trimming shortened V by 2 bases and J by 3 bases, and 3 bases separated the two germline ends.

The CDR3 here is CASSLQTGVNQPQHF. DNA of the CDR3: TGTGCCAGCAGTCTCCAGACGGGGGTCAATCAGCCCCAGCATTTT. The gene calls are TRBV6-6 and TRBJ1-5, with D perhaps matching TRBD1 (5 bases). In germline, CDR1 is MNHNY, CDR2 SVGAGI (reference sequence). V lost 5 bases and J lost 3, with 14 bases in between. The CDR3 has 15 amino acids.

This clone showed up just a few times. A junction end diverges from the germline sequence, so it may reflect a read error. This sequence joins TRBV28 and TRBJ2-5, with 9 bases that match TRBD1. The CDR3 has 15 residues. Germline V gene lookup returns CDR1 MDHEN and CDR2 SYDVKM. The CDR3 is CASSWTGAPREAQYF. Here the CDR3 DNA reads TGTGCCAGCAGTTGGACAGGGGCCCCAAGAGAGGCCCAGTACTTC. Variable domain in full (rest from reference TRBV28 and TRBJ2-5): DVKVTQSSRYLVKRTGEKVFLECVQDMDHENMFWYRQDPGLGLRLIYFSYDVKMKEKGDIPEGYSVSREKKERFSLILESASTNQTSMYLCASSWTGAPREAQYFGPGTRLLVL.

The chain uses TRBV19 and TRBJ2-5; D unresolved. Near its end, the DNA agrees better with TRBJ2-7, so the J call may be wrong. Looked up from germline, CDR1 is LNHDA and CDR2 is SQIVND (reference sequence). This CDR3 spans 13 amino acids. The CDR3 loop is CASSRAASYEQYF. The CDR3, as DNA: TGTGCCAGTAGTCGCGCAGCCTCCTACGAGCAGTACTTC.

This chain joins TRBV30 and TRBJ1-2, with 8 bases lining up with TRBD1. The V and J ends lost 3 bases and 4 bases, in that order; junction bases with no gene match: 10. The germline V gene encodes CDR1 GTSNPN and CDR2 SVGIG (reference sequence). This CDR3 spans 15 amino acids. The CDR3, as DNA: TGTGCCTGGAGCCCGACAGGGGCTAGGTCCTATGGCTACACCTTC. It codes for CAWSPTGARSYGYTF.

The chain employs TRBV7-8 and TRBJ1-5, with D unresolved. Trimming took 3 bases from V and 6 from J, leaving 9 bases between them. Looked up from germline, CDR1 is SGHVS and CDR2 is FQNEAQ. The CDR3 covers 13 residues. In DNA, the CDR3 is TGTGCCAGCAGCTTGTTGGAAAGTCAGCCCCAGCATTTT. The encoded protein is CASSLLESQPQHF. Full variable domain (remainder filled in from reference TRBV7-8 and TRBJ1-5): GAGVSQSPRYKVAKRGQDVALRCDPISGHVSLFWYQQALGQGPEFLTYFQNEAQLDKSGLPSDRFFAERPEGSVSTLKIQRTQQEDSAVYLCASSLLESQPQHFGDGTRLSIL.

The chain has TRBV7-9 and TRBJ2-3; the match to TRBD2 covers 8 bases. The CDR3 has 15 residues. V shed 5 bases and J 4 bases; nucleotides not matched to a gene: 8. Germline CDR1 reads SEHNR; CDR2 reads FQNEAQ (reference sequence). This CDR3 is CASSPRTSLPDTQYF. The DNA of the CDR3 is TGTGCCAGCAGCCCTAGGACTAGCTTACCAGATACGCAGTATTTT.

This clone was observed once. This chain uses TRBV5-1 with TRBJ2-3, with TRBD2 as a possible D gene (6 bases). The CDR3 is 15 amino acids. From germline, CDR1 is SGHRS and CDR2 YFSETQ. V shed 2 bases and J shed 4 bases, with 14 bases lying between them. Written as DNA, the CDR3 is TGCGCCAGCAGCTTTTGGGATTTAGCGGCAGATACGCAGTATTTT. Its protein is CASSFWDLAADTQYF.

The chain links TRBV29-1 to TRBJ2-7; 8 bases agree with TRBD2. This CDR3 is built from 17 residues. Trimming at V came to 4 bases and at J to 0 bases, leaving 14 bases not matched to a gene. The germline V gene has CDR1 SQVTM and CDR2 ANQGSEA. The CDR3 protein is CSVATPAGVLSSYEQYF. In DNA, the CDR3 is TGCAGCGTTGCGACGCCAGCGGGGGTCTTAAGCTCCTACGAGCAGTACTTC.

CDR3: CASSHRDYEQYF. The CDR3 DNA is TGTGCCAGCAGCCACAGGGACTACGAGCAGTACTTC. This chain links TRBV6-1 with TRBJ2-7, with D perhaps TRBD1 (6 bases). CDR3 length equals 12 residues. Germline V CDR1 and CDR2: MNHNS, SASEGT. The ends were cut back, 6 bases at V and 3 bases at J, with 9 bases in the middle.

The V gene is TRBV4-3, the J gene TRBJ2-2; 7 bases are shared with TRBD1. After removal of 0 bases from V and 3 bases from J, the junction contained 16 bases not matched to a gene. This CDR3 has 20 residues. Per the germline V gene, CDR1 is LGHNA and CDR2 is YSLEER. The CDR3 spells CASSQEGGTTGMEDTGELFF. In DNA form, the CDR3 reads TGCGCCAGCAGCCAAGAAGGGGGCACGACAGGCATGGAGGACACCGGGGAGCTGTTTTTT.